The 22 T cell receptor beta chains below all came from one sample that was sequenced in a study of vaccination and CD4 T cells after COVID-19. Their antigens remain unidentified. Oncomine TCR Beta short-read sequencing was applied to DNA from cultured CD4+ T cells. TCRdb re-called the PCR reads with MiXCR, one entry per CDR3 protein. The sample lists approximately 19,000 distinct CDR3 sequences, less than 50% occurring once. Stated treatment: roughly 10-day PBMC culture with coronavirus spike peptide pools or control peptides (ViraFEST assay). Source: CD4+ T cells from blood, cultured in vitro, taken after SARS-CoV-2 vaccination. The source is a human donor who had recovered from COVID-19.

In this sample, this clonotype turned up once. The V call is TRBV7-9, the J call TRBJ1-1, with a possible D match to TRBD1 (6 bases). V lost 0 bases to trimming and J lost 0 bases, with 8 bases between them. The CDR3 is 15 residues long. Germline V lookup: CDR1 SEHNR, CDR2 FQNEAQ (reference sequence). The CDR3 DNA reads as TGTGCCAGCAGCTTAGCAAGGGGGGTGAACACTGAAGCTTTCTTT. This sequence encodes CASSLARGVNTEAFF.

The V call is TRBV6-1, the J call TRBJ1-4, with D unresolved. The V end lost 3 bases, the J end lost 7 bases, and 12 bases lay between the germline ends. CDR1 is MNHNS and CDR2 is SASEGT in the germline V gene. CDR3 size: 14 residues. CDR3 sequence: CASSDGTDGEKLFF. CDR3 bases: TGTGCCAGCAGTGACGGTACGGACGGTGAAAAACTGTTTTTT.

The chain is built from TRBV19 and TRBJ1-1; D not certain. CDR1 is LNHDA and CDR2 is SQIVND in the germline V gene (reference sequence). Trimming took off 5 bases at V and 0 bases at J, with 16 bases between the two ends. The CDR3 has 16 residues. This chain's CDR3 is CASSPGSSPLNTEAFF. As DNA, the CDR3 is TGTGCCAGTAGTCCTGGGTCTTCCCCTTTGAACACTGAAGCTTTCTTT.

The chain couples TRBV20-1 to TRBJ2-5; D is perhaps TRBD1 (5 bases). The CDR3 totals 16 residues. Germline CDR1 reads DFQATT; CDR2 reads SNEGSKA (reference sequence). Trimming pared 4 bases from V and 5 bases from J, leaving 23 bases between. DNA of the CDR3: TGCAGTGCTACGCGAAAGACAGTACGAGCTAGGGAGACCCAGTACTTC. Translating gives CSATRKTVRARETQYF.

The V call is TRBV7-9, the J call TRBJ1-1; TRBD1 aligns across 7 bases. This CDR3 contains 14 residues. V lost 1 base, J lost 5 bases, and 4 bases stayed unmatched. The germline V gene encodes CDR1 SEHNR and CDR2 FQNEAQ (reference sequence). The CDR3 sequence: CASSLESGGTEAFF. In DNA form, the CDR3 reads TGTGCCAGCAGCTTAGAGTCAGGGGGGACTGAAGCTTTCTTT.

This rearrangement joins TRBV6-4 to TRBJ1-2; 7 bases are a match to TRBD1. The germline V gene encodes CDR1 MRHNA and CDR2 SNTAGT. The CDR3 contains 14 residues. V was clipped by 6 bases and J by 10 bases; unmatched bases: 14. The CDR3 DNA sequence: TGTGCCAGCAGACCAGAGGGGGCCCTAGGGGACTACACCTTC. Residues: CASRPEGALGDYTF.

The chain combines TRBV7-2 with TRBJ2-7; D is unclear. With 0 bases removed from V and 0 bases from J, the gap between germline ends came to 21 bases. The V gene's germline CDR1 is SGHTA and CDR2 FQGNSA. This CDR3 is 19 amino acids long. The CDR3 here is CASSLAIGKLQTSSYEQYF. The CDR3 DNA sequence: TGTGCCAGCAGCTTAGCCATTGGGAAACTACAGACGAGCTCCTACGAGCAGTACTTC.

A few counts support this clonotype. The chain recombines TRBV29-1 with TRBJ1-5; no definite D call. CDR3 size: 13 residues. With 3 bases removed from V and 8 bases from J, the gap between germline ends came to 14 bases. The V gene's germline CDR1 is SQVTM and CDR2 ANQGSEA. CDR3 protein: CSVEVSPREPQHF. For the CDR3, the DNA is TGCAGCGTTGAGGTGTCTCCTCGGGAGCCCCAGCATTTT.

The chain uses TRBV28 and TRBJ1-5; D is perhaps TRBD1 (6 bases). V lost 5 bases, J lost 3 bases, and 11 bases lay in between. Germline CDR1 is MDHEN and CDR2 is SYDVKM. The CDR3 length is 14 residues. The CDR3 DNA follows: TGTGCCAGCAGTACAGGGAGTGACAATCAGCCCCAGCATTTT. This encodes CASSTGSDNQPQHF.

A word on this clonotype: Germline and junction disagree at one end, which may indicate a read error. The chain uses TRBV20-1 and TRBJ2-5; 7 positions match TRBD2. Germline CDR1 and CDR2: DFQATT and SNEGSKA (reference sequence). This CDR3 is 16 amino acids long. CDR3 sequence (DNA): TGCAGTGCTAGACGGGCGAGCGGGATGTACCAAGAGACCCGGTACTTC. Protein sequence: CSARRASGMYQETRYF.

This chain links TRBV27 with TRBJ2-3; D uncertain. Germline V gene sequence: CDR1 MNHEY, CDR2 SMNVEV (reference sequence). The ends were cut back, 2 bases at V and 4 bases at J, with 1 base in the middle. CDR3 length: 11 amino acids. The CDR3 region is CASSLADTQYF. CDR3 DNA: TGTGCCAGCAGTTTAGCAGATACGCAGTATTTT.

The chain combines TRBV6-1 with TRBJ1-1; no reliable D call. The CDR3 runs to 11 residues. Per germline, CDR1 MNHNS and CDR2 SASEGT. The V and J ends lost 8 bases and 6 bases respectively, with 10 bases between them. In DNA form, the CDR3 reads TGTGCCAGCCTGCTCGAGGCTGAAGCTTTCTTT. Its translation: CASLLEAEAFF.

The V gene is TRBV6-1, the J gene TRBJ1-1; no reliable D call. CDR1 is MNHNS and CDR2 is SASEGT in the germline V gene. Trimming took 0 bases from V and 2 from J, leaving 7 bases between them. The CDR3 length is 14 residues. CDR3 loop: CASSEATGNTEAFF. DNA for the CDR3: TGTGCCAGCAGTGAAGCGACGGGAAACACTGAAGCTTTCTTT.

The chain has TRBV28 and TRBJ2-7; no firm D call. There are 15 residues in the CDR3. Trimming took 6 bases from V and 0 from J, leaving 15 bases between them. The germline CDR1 and CDR2 sequences are MDHEN and SYDVKM. The CDR3 sequence: CASSSPIPSSYEQYF. DNA for the CDR3: TGTGCCAGCAGCAGCCCCATTCCCTCCTCCTACGAGCAGTACTTC.

The table lists this clonotype with a few counts. This chain uses TRBV27 with TRBJ2-5, with a possible D match to TRBD1 (6 bases). The CDR3 totals 13 residues. Germline CDR1 MNHEY, CDR2 SMNVEV (reference sequence). Trimming shortened V by 5 bases and J by 5 bases, and 12 bases separated the two germline ends. Written as DNA, the CDR3 is TGTGCCAGCAGTACCAGGGGATGGGAGACCCAGTACTTC. This codes for CASSTRGWETQYF.

The gene calls are TRBV4-2 and TRBJ1-2; possibly TRBD1 for D (6 bases). Trimming removed 0 bases at V and 3 bases at J, with 11 bases between. From germline, CDR1 is LGHNA and CDR2 YNFKEQ. The CDR3 length is 15 residues. DNA of the CDR3: TGTGCCAGCAGCCAAGACAGGGGAAGGGACTATGGCTACACCTTC. Translation gives CASSQDRGRDYGYTF.

This clonotype was seen a handful of times. The chain combines TRBV27 with TRBJ1-5; no reliable D call. Germline-derived CDR1 and CDR2 are MNHEY and SMNVEV (reference sequence). With 2 bases removed from V and 7 bases from J, the gap between germline ends came to 9 bases. CDR3 length equals 13 residues. In nucleotides, the CDR3 is TGTGCCAGCAGTTTAAGGCTGGGGCAGCCCCAGCATTTT. Its translation is CASSLRLGQPQHF.

The rearrangement joins TRBV7-9 to TRBJ1-1; D gene unclear. Germline CDR1 SEHNR, CDR2 FQNEAQ (reference sequence). The CDR3 has 11 residues. V was cut by 1 base and J by 3 bases, with 0 bases left in between. The CDR3 spells CASSLDTEAFF. CDR3 sequence (DNA): TGTGCCAGCAGCTTAGACACTGAAGCTTTCTTT. The full variable domain, completed using reference TRBV7-9 and TRBJ1-1, is DTGVSQNPRHKITKRGQNVTFRCDPISEHNRLYWYRQTLGQGPEFLTYFQNEAQLEKSRLLSDRFSAERPKGSFSTLEIQRTEQGDSAMYLCASSLDTEAFFGQGTRLTVV.

The gene calls are TRBV6-1 and TRBJ2-3, with unresolved D. V was pared by 5 bases and J by 7 bases, with 19 bases between. CDR3 length equals 15 residues. Germline V gene sequence: CDR1 MNHNS, CDR2 SASEGT. Here the CDR3 reads CASSRPPAFGYTQYF. The CDR3 nucleotides read TGTGCCAGCAGTAGGCCCCCGGCATTTGGATATACGCAGTATTTT.

The chain carries TRBV6-5 and TRBJ1-5, with D unclear. CDR1 is MNHEY, CDR2 SVGAGI, per germline. The CDR3 has 13 amino acids. V shed 2 bases and J shed 3 bases, with 5 bases lying between them. As DNA, the CDR3 is TGTGCCAGCAGTTACGAGGCCAATCAGCCCCAGCATTTT. Protein product: CASSYEANQPQHF.

The CDR3 DNA follows: TGTGCCACCGGACAGGGTGGTGGCTACACCTTC. This codes for CATGQGGGYTF. The rearrangement joins TRBV6-1 to TRBJ1-2; 8 bases are a match to TRBD1. The V gene's germline CDR1 is MNHNS and CDR2 SASEGT. The V segment lost 10 bases and the J segment 7 bases; nucleotides outside the gene matches: 5. The CDR3 loop spans 11 amino acids.

V is TRBV7-2 and J is TRBJ2-5; the D gene is possibly TRBD1 (5 bases). Trimming cost V 3 bases and J 5 bases, with 10 bases left between them. Germline V lookup: CDR1 SGHTA, CDR2 FQGNSA. The CDR3 sequence is 13 residues long. The CDR3: CASSFGARETQYF. The CDR3 nucleotides read TGTGCCAGCAGCTTTGGGGCGCGGGAGACCCAGTACTTC.